A few counts support the clone carrying this TCR beta chain. These data come from a study of blood T cells in healthy people across ages. The authors ran a second PCR of about 7 to 11 cycles using a sample-barcoded 5' primer and a J-beta primer mix. TCRdb reprocessed the 5' RACE reads with MiXCR, giving one entry per CDR3 protein. The data contain a few hundred thousand distinct CDR3 sequences, about 26% of them singletons. CDR3 size: 14 residues. The ends were cut back, 6 bases at V and 4 bases at J, with 13 bases in the middle. Germline-derived CDR1 and CDR2 are MNHEY and SVGEGT. The sample was also linked to a second study, of T cells of mothers and their children.

Source material: blood. This TCR derives from a boy aged 2-15 years in good health. V usage is TRBV6-2 or TRBV6-3 and J usage is TRBJ2-4, with D perhaps matching TRBD1 (6 bases). CDR3 sequence: CASSHNRAKNIQYF. The CDR3 nucleotides read TGTGCCAGCAGCCACAACAGGGCAAAAAACATTCAGTACTTC.